This paragraph covers one TCR beta chain sequence. This sample is part of a study of CD8+CD57+ T cells in acquired aplastic anemia. Genomic DNA constituted the template upon which TCR beta VDJ and CDR3 profiling was performed. TCRdb independently ran MiXCR on the reads; one entry per CDR3 protein. This table has some 190,000 distinct CDR3 sequences, about 53% appearing once. The length of the CDR3 is 13 residues. CDR1 SGDLS and CDR2 YYNGEE come from the germline V gene. The germline V and J ends were trimmed by 7 bases and 7 bases, with 18 bases remaining between them. The rearrangement joins TRBV9 to TRBJ2-7, with unresolved D. Sample: sorted CD4+, CD8+, or CD8+CD57+ T cells (not recorded which) from PBMCs. The TCR comes from a human donor in good health, serving as a control. CDR3 DNA: TGTGCCAGCGTTTCGACCATCGGCGGAGAGCAGTACTTC. It specifies CASVSTIGGEQYF.